Listed here are 5 T cell receptor beta chains from one sample, sequenced in a study of early T cells in non-severe SARS-CoV-2 infection (dated by TCRdb to about 2021). To prepare the library, 5' RACE was applied. The run used a NextSeq 500. The raw public reads went through TCRdb reprocessing: fastp at Q25, MiXCR clone calling, in-frame beta chains kept. Rows matching on CDR3 protein sequence are summarized as one entry with the most common DNA and genes. A total of fewer than 30,000 distinct CDR3 sequences appear in this sample, more than 4.5% of them only once. The ten largest account for approximately 0.92% of the sample. The sequencing sample was made of whole blood. The receptors stem from an adult who was a healthcare worker with PCR-confirmed SARS-CoV-2 infection or an uninfected control (not recorded which).

This clonotype was recorded at least ten times. V is TRBV7-8 and J is TRBJ1-2; D not certain. Trimming stripped 5 bases from V and 8 bases from J, with 12 bases between. CDR1 and CDR2 from the germline V gene are SGHVS and FQNEAQ. There are 12 residues in the CDR3. CDR3 sequence: CASSLLLRGYTF. CDR3 coding DNA: TGTGCCAGCAGCCTACTCTTGCGGGGCTACACCTTC.

A few counts support this clonotype. V is TRBV20-1 and J is TRBJ2-3; 12 bases line up with TRBD2. V trimming: 2 bases; J trimming: 6 bases; junction bases outside the gene matches: 3. Germline loops: CDR1 DFQATT, CDR2 SNEGSKA (reference sequence). The CDR3 sequence is 14 residues long. The CDR3 here is CSARRLAGGDTQYF. CDR3 nucleotides: TGCAGTGCTAGACGGCTAGCGGGGGGGGATACGCAGTATTTT.

This clonotype was counted between two and nine times. V and J are TRBV7-2 and TRBJ2-1; TRBD2 aligns across 8 bases. The CDR3 sequence is 14 residues long. Germline V lookup: CDR1 SGHTA, CDR2 FQGNSA. After removal of 5 bases from V and 8 bases from J, the junction contained 8 bases not matched to a gene. In DNA form, the CDR3 reads TGTGCCAGCAGCCTCTGGACTAGCACTGATGAGCAGTTCTTC. This sequence encodes CASSLWTSTDEQFF.

This clonotype has ten or more counts. The chain has TRBV20-1 and TRBJ2-3, with a weak D call TRBD2 (5 bases). Per the germline V gene, CDR1 is DFQATT and CDR2 is SNEGSKA (reference sequence). V shed 6 bases and J shed 6 bases, with 19 bases lying between them. CDR3 length: 14 amino acids. The CDR3 DNA follows: TGCAGTGCGCCAGGACTCCCCGGAGAGGATACGCAGTATTTT. Its protein is CSAPGLPGEDTQYF.

This clonotype was seen ten or more times. The V and J genes are TRBV10-3 and TRBJ2-1, with unresolved D. Germline V CDR1 and CDR2: ENHRY, SYGVKD. The CDR3 extends over 11 amino acids. Trimming left V 4 bases short and J 7 bases short, with 5 bases between. Written as DNA, the CDR3 is TGTGCCATCAGTGGAGTGAATGAGCAGTTCTTC. Its protein is CAISGVNEQFF.